This TCR beta chain was retrieved from a study of Tregs in tolerant kidney transplant recipients (dated by TCRdb to the late 2010s). At the level of the whole study: The study applied TCRbeta sequencing to find donor-specific regulatory T cells before combined kidney and bone marrow transplantation and then followed those same cells after transplant. Several methods of expanding Tregs specific for an allogeneic donor were compared by TCRbeta repertoire sequencing in a few healthy controls.

The CDR3 measures 15 amino acids from cysteine to phenylalanine. CDR3 DNA only is kept here, 45 bases in frame from base 1. A distance of 12 bases separates the germline ends of V and J, which lose 2 bases and 6 bases respectively. In the germline V gene (reference sequence), CDR1 corresponds to SGHKS and CDR2 to YYEKEE. The paper as a whole reports these results and caveats: Because only a small number of patients were included, the study had limitations, and the results will need to be validated in larger populations as well as under other immunosuppression protocols. The most biologically relevant and donor-specific TCRbeta repertoire appeared to be identified by expanding Tregs with activated donor B cells. Although technical replication error seemed to be minimal, the question of biological reproducibility was not addressed directly.

Genomic DNA was extracted from sorted cells with the QIAGEN DNeasy Blood and Tissue Kit for TCRbeta CDR3 sequencing. Through immunoSEQ, high-throughput TCRbeta CDR3 sequencing was done commercially, including PCR amplification with internal controls and bias correction. As for the authors' bioinformatics: A unique productive TCRbeta sequence was defined by the CDR3 nucleotide sequence when primers matched, and otherwise by the CDR3 amino acid sequence together with the Vbeta and Jbeta genes. To correct for sorting error, sequences found in more than one sorted population at a frequency ratio of 2:1 or less were discarded, and the remaining shared sequences were assigned to the population with the higher frequency. Donor-reactive sequences were defined as at least 5-fold expanded in CFSE-low cells versus unstimulated cells, with frequency of at least 0.01% in CFSE-low cells. Repertoire divergence was quantified by Jensen-Shannon divergence using the top 100 TCRbeta sequences ranked by frequency. When a sample had multiple sequencing runs, each run was corrected for sorting error separately and the runs were then pooled. TCRdb obtained this table from immuneACCESS and retained in-frame rearrangements with V and J assigned. These tables miss some clones; where compared with another copy, unresolved V genes account for less than half of the shortfall, and the remainder is unexplained. The V and J calls and the clone size are those of that table, but D and trimming were determined from the DNA. For this sample there are under 100,000 clones; around 94% appear just once. The biggest ten clones account for around 4.5% of the sample.

Remarks on this clone: The antigen this receptor binds is unknown. Base qualities are not recorded, but no much larger clone differs from it by a single base.

Unstimulated Tregs (CD4+CD25+CD127-), CD4+ non-Tregs (CD4+CD25-), CD4 and CD8 cells were FACS-sorted from thawed PBMCs. Healthy control blood came either as purchased buffy coats or from healthy volunteers. Healthy control blood was processed to PBMCs by Ficoll density gradient and cryopreserved, and patient PBMCs were collected before and after transplant. Recombination joined TRBV5-5 with TRBJ1-6, with the identity of the D gene unclear. This sequence originates from a human donor in good health. The sequencing input was CD8+ T cells from blood. The DNA sequence is TGTGCCAGCAGCTTCGGGCCCGGGCGTAATTCACCCCTCCACTTT. It encodes CASSFGPGRNSPLHF.